This TCR beta chain was recorded in a study of T cells expressing NK-cell markers. About the research overall: The study drew TCR beta repertoires from sorted CD3+CD56+NKG2C+, CD3+CD56+NKG2C- and CD3+CD56-NKG2C+ T cells.

On this clonotype: The antigen remains unidentified.

The CDR3 length is 16 residues. Findings and limits, study-wide: Four of the donors also had these clonotypes leading their CD3+CD56-NKG2C+ fraction.

A 5'RACE template switching approach incorporating UMIs was used to make TCR beta cDNA. TCRdb reprocessed the 5' RACE reads and reports one entry per CDR3 protein, with no DNA. The sample spans roughly 300,000 distinct CDR3 sequences; the ten largest clones claim 4.2%. Sequenced: blood T cells: a sorted CD56 or NKG2C T cell subset, CD4+ or CD8+ T cells, or bulk PBMC T cells (not recorded which). The source is a woman between 18 and 70 years old in good health. The V call is TRBV12-3 or TRBV12-4, the J call TRBJ2-3; TCRdb proposes TRBD2, but this gene call is untestable without DNA. CDR3 sequence: CASSPLGGGGTDTQYF.